This T cell receptor beta chain comes out of a study of T cells in Graves' hyperthyroidism and ophthalmopathy. Overall study findings and caveats: Researchers found most expanded thyroid clonotypes above 0.001 in blood as well.

The investigators amplified TCR beta CDR3 regions from RNA transcripts. The HTBI primer set served for first-round RT-PCR of the TCR CDR3. One entry per CDR3 protein, called by TCRdb with MiXCR from the multiplex PCR reads. The table lists 300,000 to 450,000 distinct CDR3 sequences, less than 20% of them singletons. Disease lasting under 3 months, a NOSPECS grade of at least 4, and a Clinical Activity Score of at least 3 were features of the ophthalmopathy patients. A note on this clonotype: Its matching antigen is unknown.

The receptor was derived from a man between 18 and 35 years old with Graves' ophthalmopathy. The sequenced sample consisted of blood.

For the CDR3, the DNA is TGTGCCAGCACCTCGATCGGGAGCCCCAACTATGGCTACACCTTC. Translated, it gives CASTSIGSPNYGYTF. V is TRBV12-3 or TRBV12-4 and J is TRBJ1-2; D gene uncertain. This CDR3 is built from 15 residues. V was trimmed by 7 bases and J by 2 bases, leaving 17 bases between them.